The subject of this entry is one T cell receptor (beta chain). This entry is derived from a study of blood T cell repertoires in COVID-19. Study as a whole: Donors in the United States, Italy and Spain gave samples during acute or convalescent COVID-19. T cells, B-cell-depleted T cells, or PBMCs provided the cDNA or gDNA that served as material.

Germline V CDR1 and CDR2: SGDLS, YYNGEE. This CDR3 region has 16 residues. V gave up 2 bases and J gave up 4 bases, with 18 bases separating them. Seattle participants joined during active infection and were tracked over time. Authors' methods: Estimation of nucleated cell counts was performed using reference gene primer amplification. The protocol was immunoSEQ multiplex PCR, while the TCRdb copy is restricted to in-frame clones and leaves out a portion. Clonal size and the V and J genes are those of that table, whereas D and trimming came from the DNA. The sample yields approximately 390,000 clones, about 87% seen once.

This chain uses TRBV9 with TRBJ2-5; D might be TRBD2 (6 bases). Source material: peripheral blood. This clonotype originated in a woman aged 55-70 years with COVID-19, enrolled during active disease. The CDR3 nucleotides read TGTGCCAGCAGCGTGGGTTCTACTACGGGGGTAGAGACCCAGTACTTC. This gives the protein CASSVGSTTGVETQYF.